This entry concerns a single T cell receptor (beta chain). The clone's antigen remains unknown. Per-base quality was not reported, and no clone a single base away is much larger than it. This record comes from a study of identical twins (dated by TCRdb to 2016 to 2017). As for the study more broadly: To test whether fetal clonotypes persist, the study used deep sequencing on TCR alpha and beta repertoires from monozygotic twins, unrelated adults of various ages, and cord blood. Replicate twin experiments were performed at different times using different library preparation protocols to rule out contamination. Study-wide findings and limitations: Invariant T cells such as MAIT and iNKT could partly confound zero-insertion analyses, although diverse VJ usage argued against such confounding for most clonotypes. Compared with coincidental sharing between unrelated individuals, out-of-frame TCR alpha sequences shared between twins had an excess of sequences with low generation probability. In monozygotic twins, recombination models systematically underestimated out-of-frame TCR alpha sharing, but the models matched the sharing seen between unrelated individuals. Because the same donors could not be followed over many years, the conclusions depended on cross-sectional statistical analysis. Excess twin sharing in beta out-of-frame sequences was weaker because fewer shared sequences lowered the signal-to-noise ratio. Abundant cord blood beta clonotypes had fewer insertions, young adult naive repertoires showed a similar but weaker trend, and memory repertoires showed no such trend.

The germline V gene gives CDR1 as LGHNA and CDR2 as YSLEER. From the cysteine through the phenylalanine, the CDR3 covers 16 amino acids. Only CDR3 DNA remains: 48 bases, in frame from the first base. Compared with germline, V lacks 1 base and J lacks 4 bases; bases without a gene match: 9. Library prep was done by 5' RACE. The run used an Illumina HiSeq 2000. A universal primer binding site was introduced by template switching, and a unique molecular identifier was present in the final cDNA, enabling accurate counting of TCR cDNA molecules. Specific primers in the conserved constant-segment region were used to synthesize first-strand cDNA for TCR alpha and beta chains. To control for contamination, every cDNA library carried two barcodes: a SMART-Mk sample barcode plus Illumina barcodes. TruSeq adapter sequences and Illumina sample barcodes were added in two successive PCR steps. TCR alpha and beta cDNA libraries were sequenced on the Illumina HiSeq platform with custom primers. Per the authors' processing: Unique molecular identifiers were extracted from raw reads with MiGEC, and CDR3 positions were determined with MiXCR. For each individual, recombination models were inferred using an EM algorithm with the repgenHMM and IGoR tools. The analysis of shared clonotypes was done with the tcR package in R, with sharing normalized by the product of cloneset sizes. To study raw recombination free of thymic and clonal selection effects, out-of-frame nonproductive sequences were analyzed. TCRdb redid the processing of the public reads, applying fastp at Q25 and MiXCR, and retained in-frame beta chains. Under each unique CDR3 protein, matching rows form one entry showing the most common genes and DNA. Clone size and V and J calls follow TCRdb, not the original study. The sample records approximately 190,000 distinct CDR3 sequences, about a sixth of which are singletons. The ten largest account for around 40% of the sample.

Every donor in the study was a healthy Caucasian. The twin cohort comprised three pairs of female monozygotic twins, all aged roughly 18 to 30 years. CD4+ and CD8+ T cell populations were isolated with positive isolation kits from Invitrogen. The sample was also linked to a second study, of T cells expressing NK-cell markers. That second publication adds: In sorted CD3+CD56+NKG2C+, CD3+CD56+NKG2C- and CD3+CD56-NKG2C+ T-cell subsets from roughly 8 donors, TCR beta-chain repertoires were profiled. Seven of the eight sequenced donors were HCMV-seropositive and one was HCMV-seronegative. To restrict sorting to alphabetaTCR-expressing T cells, an anti-gammadeltaTCR antibody was added in several experiments. In several donors, the dominant CD3+CD56+NKG2C+ clonotypes were found to rank among the top 10 CD8+ clonotypes and to make up about 1.0-7.5% of CD8+ T cells. Those dominant clonotypes were again the most abundant among CD3+CD56-NKG2C+ cells in a few donors, at roughly 25-65%. It remained unclear whether the expanded NKG2C-expressing T cell clones were specific for HCMV antigens. All eight donors whose samples were sequenced were randomly selected healthy volunteers, three of them men and five women. HCMV serostatus was determined by detecting HCMV-specific IgG in serum with a commercial ELISA kit. MIGEC handled demultiplexing of the reads and grouping by UMI, while MiTCR was used to assemble and quantify clonotypes. Only TCR cDNA sequences supported by at least two reads were kept to exclude erroneous sequences. The tcR package was used for downstream repertoire analysis, and clonotypes were matched across fractions by CDR3 nucleotide sequence plus V segment. VDJmatch was used to annotate antigen specificity against VDJdb, with one amino acid substitution in CDR3 allowed.

The chain is encoded by TRBV4-3 joined to TRBJ2-7, with 8 bases in between that match TRBD1. Sequenced material: CD8+ T cells sorted from blood. This receptor was obtained from a woman between 18 and 29 years old in good health. This receptor carries the CDR3 CASSQGSGGAVYEQYF. The nucleotide sequence reads as follows: TGCGCCAGCAGCCAAGGTTCAGGGGGCGCGGTTTACGAGCAGTACTTC.